Sequencing of this T cell receptor (beta chain) was carried out in a study of early T cells in non-severe SARS-CoV-2 infection listed by TCRdb under 2021. Study-level background: Bulk RNA from unsorted whole blood was used for TCR sequencing, so alpha and beta chains could not be paired. General conclusions and limits of the study: VDJdb matching was skewed toward anti-spike CD8 responses, so virus-specific expansions were likely underestimated and private and CD4 specificities were missed.

A case-control design nested within a healthcare worker cohort in London, UK, was used, with weekly nasopharyngeal swab PCR tests and blood sampling performed. Between 23 and 31 March 2020, the week of the UK lockdown, healthcare workers were enrolled and then followed up weekly for as long as 16 weeks. Of note for this clonotype: There is no known antigen for this receptor. No clone much larger than this one lies a single base away; base qualities are absent.

The CDR3 has 13 amino acids, counting the end cysteine and phenylalanine. Just CDR3 DNA is preserved here, 39 bases in frame from base 1. V is trimmed back by 8 bases and J by 3 bases, and the junction contains 7 bases that no gene match accounts for. CDR1 and CDR2, looked up from the germline V gene (reference sequence), are MNHEY and SMNVEV. Preparation of the library involved 5' RACE. The instrument given in TCRdb is NextSeq 500. The TCR library protocol attached unique molecular identifiers to individual cDNA molecules to correct for sequencing error and PCR bias. Both TCR alpha and beta chains were sequenced, and tight co-correlation was observed between alpha and beta sequence abundances in each sample. The paper's processing steps were these. V gene, J gene and CDR3 annotation of TCR sequences was performed with Decombinator V4. Expanded TCRs were defined as changing significantly between any two time points under a Poisson model with p below 0.0001. TCR abundances were normalised to the total number of TCRs sequenced in each sample and reported as counts per million. TRAV1-2 paired with TRAJ12, TRAJ20 or TRAJ33 defined MAIT TCRs, while TRAV10 paired with TRAJ18 defined iNKT TCRs. VDJdb, accessed on 1 November 2021, was searched for TCRs annotated for CMV, EBV and SARS-CoV-2, and TCRs annotated for more than one antigen were excluded. TCRdb reran the public reads through fastp at Q25 and MiXCR, keeping productive beta chains. Every distinct CDR3 protein forms one entry, paired with its most common genes and DNA. The V and J calls reflect TCRdb's pipeline rather than the authors' work. This sample has about 58,000 distinct CDR3 sequences in its table, and around 12% of those were observed once. Of the sample, about 4% is held by the ten largest clones.

Sequenced: whole blood. The receptor was derived from an adult who was a healthcare worker with PCR-confirmed SARS-CoV-2 infection or an uninfected control (not recorded which). The rearrangement joined TRBV27 to TRBJ2-7; 7 bases in between match TRBD2. CDR3 reads: CASSGGPGYEQYF. The DNA is as follows: TGTGCCAGCTCGGGGGGACCTGGCTACGAGCAGTACTTC.